This T cell receptor (beta chain) was identified during a study of beta chain features in type 1 diabetes. As every portion of the isolated RNA was reverse transcribed, the sequencing read expressed TCRB transcripts. Data came from immunoSEQ multiplex PCR; TCRdb stores just in-frame clones and leaves some out. The table lists under 250,000 clones, about a tenth of them singletons. Broader study findings: Reads derived from cDNA could over-represent cells showing high TCR expression.

To note about this clone: The antigen is not known.

CDR1 is GTSNPN and CDR2 is SVGIG in the germline V gene (reference sequence). V dropped 0 bases and J dropped 2 bases, with 6 bases sitting between them. This CDR3 is built from 13 residues. The source of this sequence is a man younger than 35 in good health. Material for sequencing was central memory CD4+ T cells from blood. The chain links TRBV30 to TRBJ2-3; D remains ambiguous. This chain's CDR3 is CAWSVKITDTQYF. The CDR3 DNA follows: TGTGCCTGGAGTGTTAAGATCACAGATACGCAGTATTTT. Full variable domain (outside the CDR3, taken from reference TRBV30 and TRBJ2-3): SQTIHQWPATLVQPVGSPLSLECTVEGTSNPNLYWYRQAAGRGLQLLFYSVGIGQISSEVPQNLSASRPQDRQFILSSKKLLLSDSGFYLCAWSVKITDTQYFGPGTRLTVL.